The 21 T cell receptor beta chains presented below share a single source sample, sequenced in a study of T-cell memory formation after mild COVID-19. MiXCR, run by TCRdb on the 5' RACE reads, gives a single entry per CDR3 protein. Here the sample spans some 320,000 distinct CDR3 sequences, roughly 15% being singletons. Sequencing was carried out using PBMCs or a T cell subset sorted from them (not recorded which). These receptors were obtained from a man younger than 35 who had mild COVID-19 (a few samples of this study predate the infection). Cell type and time point are not known.

V usage is TRBV20-1 and J usage is TRBJ1-2; 9 nucleotides align to TRBD1. Germline V gives CDR1 DFQATT, CDR2 SNEGSKA (reference sequence). CDR3 length equals 14 residues. Trimming took 6 bases from V and 1 from J; bases not matched to a gene: 6. As DNA, the CDR3 is TGCAGTGCATTACAGGGGGCGAGTAACTATGGCTACACCTTC. This gives the protein CSALQGASNYGYTF.

This clonotype was seen more than once but under ten times. The chain uses TRBV11-2 and TRBJ2-1; 9 nucleotides agree with TRBD1. CDR1 is SGHAT and CDR2 is FQNNGV in the germline V gene. Trimming took 6 bases from V and 5 from J; bases not matched to a gene: 11. The CDR3 contains 16 residues. The CDR3 DNA follows: TGTGCCAGCAGTCCTATTAACAGGGGGCAACACAATGAGCAGTTCTTC. As protein: CASSPINRGQHNEQFF.

This clonotype was seen a few times. The gene calls are TRBV28 and TRBJ2-3, with 7 bases identical to TRBD1. The V gene's germline CDR1 is MDHEN and CDR2 SYDVKM. This CDR3 contains 13 residues. J was trimmed by 5 bases and V by 5 bases; bases with no gene match: 4. CDR3 protein: CASSPRQGDTQYF. In DNA, the CDR3 is TGTGCCAGCAGTCCCCGACAGGGAGATACGCAGTATTTT. Supplemented by reference TRBV28 and TRBJ2-3, the full variable domain reads DVKVTQSSRYLVKRTGEKVFLECVQDMDHENMFWYRQDPGLGLRLIYFSYDVKMKEKGDIPEGYSVSREKKERFSLILESASTNQTSMYLCASSPRQGDTQYFGPGTRLTVL.

V usage is TRBV7-2 and J usage is TRBJ2-5; 9 bases align to TRBD1. The germline gives CDR1 SGHTA, CDR2 FQGNSA. V trimming: 5 bases; J trimming: 4 bases; junction bases outside the gene matches: 11. The CDR3 runs to 16 residues. The CDR3 region has the DNA TGTGCCAGCAGCCGATCTTCGACAGGGGGGGGAGAGACCCAGTACTTC. It specifies CASSRSSTGGGETQYF.

This clonotype was recorded at least ten times. This chain's CDR3 is CASSFDLTSTDTQYF. The CDR3, as DNA: TGTGCCAGCAGCTTCGATCTGACTAGCACAGATACGCAGTATTTT. This chain links TRBV7-2 with TRBJ2-3; D is undetermined. Germline CDR1 reads SGHTA; CDR2 reads FQGNSA. This CDR3 spans 15 amino acids. The V and J ends lost 3 bases and 0 bases respectively, with 10 bases between them.

The chain links TRBV12-3 or TRBV12-4 to TRBJ1-1; no clear D. This CDR3 contains 12 residues. The V end was cut by 2 bases, the J end by 7 bases, with 8 bases between. The CDR3 loop reads CASSLMGYEAFF. The CDR3 bases are TGTGCCAGCAGTTTAATGGGGTATGAAGCTTTCTTT.

This clonotype has just a few counts. V and J are TRBV15 and TRBJ2-3; D is possibly TRBD2 (6 bases). The CDR3 spans 17 residues. With 0 bases removed from V and 0 bases from J, the gap between germline ends came to 13 bases. Germline V gene lookup returns CDR1 LNHNV and CDR2 YYDKDF (reference sequence). The CDR3 DNA is TGTGCCACCAGCAGAGAGGTGACTAGAATTAGCACAGATACGCAGTATTTT. Protein product: CATSREVTRISTDTQYF.

This clonotype was picked up a small number of times. This chain links TRBV20-1 with TRBJ1-5, with 7 nucleotides matching TRBD1. The germline CDR1 and CDR2 sequences are DFQATT and SNEGSKA (reference sequence). V shed 1 base, J shed 7 bases, and the junction held 13 bases outside the gene matches. The CDR3 loop spans 16 amino acids. This CDR3 is CSARGLLTGDRQPQHF. As DNA, the CDR3 is TGCAGTGCTAGAGGACTCCTAACAGGGGATCGGCAGCCCCAGCATTTT.

This clonotype came up a few times. This rearrangement joins TRBV7-7 to TRBJ2-1, with D perhaps assigned TRBD1 or TRBD2 (5 bases each). Germline CDR1 and CDR2: SSHAT and FNYEAQ (reference sequence). There are 18 residues in the CDR3. The V gene lost 5 bases and the J gene lost 4 bases, with 24 bases spanning the gap. CDR3 DNA: TGTGCCAGCAGCCCGGGGCGCTTTGCGCGTATAGGGTACAATGAGCAGTTCTTC. Encoded protein: CASSPGRFARIGYNEQFF.

This clonotype has only a few counts. This chain joins TRBV7-2 and TRBJ2-1, with TRBD1 identical over 8 bases. This CDR3 has 11 residues. The V and J ends lost 5 bases and 13 bases, in that order; junction bases with no gene match: 4. The germline CDR1 and CDR2 sequences are SGHTA and FQGNSA. CDR3 bases: TGTGCCAGCAGCCCCGGGACAGGACAGTTCTTC. Translating gives CASSPGTGQFF.

The chain links TRBV12-3 or TRBV12-4 to TRBJ2-5; TRBD2 agrees at 8 bases. V was pared by 3 bases and J by 4 bases, with 7 bases of the junction left unmatched. This CDR3 has 15 residues. CDR3 region: CASSFQRGIGETQYF. Here the CDR3 DNA reads TGTGCCAGCAGTTTCCAGCGGGGGATCGGAGAGACCCAGTACTTC.

The chain employs TRBV5-6 and TRBJ2-7; unclear D gene. With 4 bases removed from V and 0 bases from J, the gap between germline ends came to 17 bases. The length of the CDR3 is 16 residues. The V gene's germline CDR1 is SGHDT and CDR2 YYEEEE. CDR3: CASSGRRSGYSYEQYF. For the CDR3, the DNA is TGTGCCAGCAGCGGACGTCGCAGTGGCTACTCCTACGAGCAGTACTTC.

In this sample, this clonotype turned up a few times. The chain joins TRBV11-2 to TRBJ2-7; TRBD2 agrees at 7 bases. Unmatched junction bases numbered 10, after V lost 5 bases and J lost 3 bases. Germline lookup yields CDR1 SGHAT and CDR2 FQNNGV. The CDR3 sequence is 15 residues long. As DNA, the CDR3 is TGTGCCAGCAGCAACCCCGGTACTAGCGTCTACGAGCAGTACTTC. Translating it yields CASSNPGTSVYEQYF.

Written as DNA, the CDR3 is TGTGCCAGCAGCCCTAGCGGGGGCCGACTTAACGCCGGGGAGCTGTTTTTT. Translation: CASSPSGGRLNAGELFF. The gene calls are TRBV5-4 and TRBJ2-2, with TRBD2 matching over 10 bases. The V gene's germline CDR1 is SGHNT and CDR2 YYREEE (reference sequence). Trimming removed 4 bases from V and 6 bases from J; junction bases left unmatched: 12. The CDR3 has 17 amino acids.

This clonotype was seen many times. This chain connects TRBV2 to TRBJ2-7, with 8 bases aligning to TRBD1. Germline values: CDR1 SNHLY, CDR2 FYNNEI. This CDR3 region has 14 residues. The junction had 9 bases not matched to a gene; V was cut back by 2 bases and J by 9 bases. The CDR3 loop reads CASSESPGGIRQYV. The CDR3 DNA reads as TGTGCCAGCAGTGAATCTCCAGGGGGCATTCGGCAGTACGTC.

A few counts support this clonotype. This sequence joins TRBV4-1 and TRBJ1-5; D is perhaps TRBD1 (5 bases). The CDR3 covers 13 residues. Germline-derived CDR1 and CDR2 are MGHRA and YSYEKL. Between the trimmed V and J ends, which lost 1 base and 6 bases, there was a span of 7 bases. CDR3 amino acids: CASSQVGRQPQHF. For the CDR3, the DNA is TGCGCCAGCAGCCAAGTGGGGCGTCAGCCCCAGCATTTT.

This clonotype was detected only a few times. This sequence joins TRBV7-2 and TRBJ1-2; TRBD1 might be the D (5 bases). The CDR3 is 16 amino acids. V lost 4 bases and J 4 bases, leaving 19 bases between the germline ends. CDR1 and CDR2 (germline): SGHTA, FQGNSA. CDR3 coding DNA: TGTGCCAGCAGCTATGACCCTAGGGACTCTAGCTATGGCTACACCTTC. Protein product: CASSYDPRDSSYGYTF.

The V gene is TRBV29-1, the J gene TRBJ2-7, with D possibly being TRBD1 (6 bases). Germline values: CDR1 SQVTM, CDR2 ANQGSEA. V was trimmed by 2 bases and J by 3 bases, leaving 8 bases between them. The CDR3 length is 12 residues. The CDR3 DNA reads TGCAGCGTTGAACGGGACAACTACGAGCAGTACTTC. Its translation: CSVERDNYEQYF.

The table lists this clonotype with a few counts. The genes are TRBV12-3 or TRBV12-4 and TRBJ2-3; 10 bases align to TRBD2. This CDR3 has 15 amino acids. With V trimmed by 6 bases and J by 4 bases, 7 bases remained unmatched. CDR3 sequence reads: CASSWTSGPADTQYF. The CDR3 nucleotides read TGTGCCAGCAGCTGGACTAGCGGACCCGCAGATACGCAGTATTTT.

The chain has TRBV12-3 or TRBV12-4 and TRBJ2-1, with D tentatively TRBD1 (5 bases). Between the trimmed V and J ends, which lost 3 bases and 2 bases, there was a span of 11 bases. The CDR3 has 15 amino acids. CDR3 nucleotide sequence: TGTGCCAGCAGTTTTGGGGCAACCACCTACAATGAGCAGTTCTTC. Translated, it gives CASSFGATTYNEQFF.

This clonotype was picked up many times. This chain connects TRBV5-1 to TRBJ1-4, with D possibly matching TRBD1 (5 bases). The ends were cut back, 0 bases at V and 3 bases at J, with 15 bases in the middle. Germline CDR1 is SGHRS and CDR2 is YFSETQ. CDR3 length equals 17 residues. CDR3 bases: TGCGCCAGCAGCTTGGGGGTGTCGGGGCCACCTAATGAAAAACTGTTTTTT. As protein: CASSLGVSGPPNEKLFF.